Reported below is one TCR beta chain. Its antigen is still unknown. The data derive from a study of cytomegalovirus exposure and HLA in healthy donors. Study at large: Around 83% of more than 300 genotyped donors fell in the Caucasian-associated ancestry cluster. Points from the study as a whole: Evidence from a later analysis indicated that most CMV-associated TCR beta chains looked HLA-restricted.

PCR primers comprised 60 Vbeta and 13 Jbeta primers. TCRdb's copy holds only in-frame clones and misses some; the assay was immunoSEQ multiplex PCR. The profile shows approximately 160,000 clones, 77% of them singletons. V dropped 4 bases and J dropped 2 bases, with 12 bases sitting between them. The germline V gene has CDR1 KGHSH and CDR2 LQKENI. The length of the CDR3 is 14 residues. Sequencing was done on a sample of PBMCs. This chain joins TRBV18 and TRBJ2-7, with TRBD1 as a possible D gene (6 bases). The clonotype was recovered from a middle-aged woman in good health and CMV-seropositive. The CDR3 bases are TGTGCCAGCTCACAGGACAGCCGAACCTACGAGCAGTACTTC. Amino acids: CASSQDSRTYEQYF.